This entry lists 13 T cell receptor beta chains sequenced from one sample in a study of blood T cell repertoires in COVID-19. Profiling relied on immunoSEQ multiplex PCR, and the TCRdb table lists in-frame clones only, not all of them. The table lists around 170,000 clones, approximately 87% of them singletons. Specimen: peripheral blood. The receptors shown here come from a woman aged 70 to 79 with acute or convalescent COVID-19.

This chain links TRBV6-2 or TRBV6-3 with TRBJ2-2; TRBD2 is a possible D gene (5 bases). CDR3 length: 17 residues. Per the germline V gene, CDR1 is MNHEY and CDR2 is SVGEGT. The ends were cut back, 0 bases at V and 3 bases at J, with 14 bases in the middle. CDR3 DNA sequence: TGTGCCAGCAGTTACTCGGTTCGTATCGGGGACACCGGGGAGCTGTTTTTT. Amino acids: CASSYSVRIGDTGELFF.

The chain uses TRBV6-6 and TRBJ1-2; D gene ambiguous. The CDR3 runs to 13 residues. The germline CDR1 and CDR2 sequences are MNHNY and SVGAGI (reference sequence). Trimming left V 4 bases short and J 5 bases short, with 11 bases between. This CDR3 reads CASSSTTRYGYTF. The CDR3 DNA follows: TGTGCCAGCAGTTCCACGACACGTTATGGCTACACCTTC.

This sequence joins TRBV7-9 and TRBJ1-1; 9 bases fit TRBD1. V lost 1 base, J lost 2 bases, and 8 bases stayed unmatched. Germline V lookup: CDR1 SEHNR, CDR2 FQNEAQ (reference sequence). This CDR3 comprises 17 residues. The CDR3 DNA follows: TGTGCCAGCAGCTTAGGGCCGGACAGGGGCCGCAACACTGAAGCTTTCTTT. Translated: CASSLGPDRGRNTEAFF.

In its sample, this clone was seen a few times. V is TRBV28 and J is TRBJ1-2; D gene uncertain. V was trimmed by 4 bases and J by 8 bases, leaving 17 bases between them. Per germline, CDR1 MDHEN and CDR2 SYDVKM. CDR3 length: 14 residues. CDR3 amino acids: CASSSPNVRQGYTF. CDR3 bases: TGTGCCAGCAGTTCCCCCAATGTACGACAAGGCTACACCTTC.

CDR3 in amino acids: CAITRGTAYEQYF. For the CDR3, the DNA is TGTGCCATCACGCGGGGGACGGCCTACGAGCAGTACTTC. The V gene is TRBV10-3, the J gene TRBJ2-7; TRBD2 aligns across 7 bases. V lost 7 bases and J lost 2; bases outside the gene matches: 5. The CDR3 has 13 residues. Germline assignment: CDR1 ENHRY and CDR2 SYGVKD.

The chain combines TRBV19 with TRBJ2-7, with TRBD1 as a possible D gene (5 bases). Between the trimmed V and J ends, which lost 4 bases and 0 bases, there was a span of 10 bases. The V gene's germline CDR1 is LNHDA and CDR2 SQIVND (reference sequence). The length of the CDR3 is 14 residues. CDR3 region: CASSTGPSSYEQYF. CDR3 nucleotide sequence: TGTGCCAGTAGTACAGGGCCAAGCTCCTACGAGCAGTACTTC.

As DNA, the CDR3 is TGTGCCAGCAGTTACCTCGGGCTAGCGGGAGGACCTAAAAACATTCAGTACTTC. It is translated as CASSYLGLAGGPKNIQYF. The rearrangement uses TRBV6-2 or TRBV6-3 and TRBJ2-4; 11 bases map to TRBD2. The J segment lost 4 bases and the V segment lost 2 bases, leaving 10 bases of the junction unmatched. This CDR3 spans 18 amino acids. The germline V gene has CDR1 MNHEY and CDR2 SVGEGT.

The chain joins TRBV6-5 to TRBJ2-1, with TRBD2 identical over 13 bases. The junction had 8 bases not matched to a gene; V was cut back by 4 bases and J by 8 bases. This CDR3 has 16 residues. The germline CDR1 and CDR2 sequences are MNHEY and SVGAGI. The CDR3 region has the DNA TGTGCCAGCAGTTTCCGCACTAGCGGGGGGGCAGATGAGCAGTTCTTC. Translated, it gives CASSFRTSGGADEQFF.

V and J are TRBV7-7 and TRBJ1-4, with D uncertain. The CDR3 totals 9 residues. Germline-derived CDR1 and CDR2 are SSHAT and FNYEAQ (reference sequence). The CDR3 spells CASLRGLFF. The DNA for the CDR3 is TGTGCTAGCCTCCGGGGACTGTTTTTT.

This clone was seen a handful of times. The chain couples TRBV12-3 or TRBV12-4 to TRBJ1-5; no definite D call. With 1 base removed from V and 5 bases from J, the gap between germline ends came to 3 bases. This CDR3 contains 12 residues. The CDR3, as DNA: TGTGCCAGCAGTTTAGGGCATCAGCCCCAGCATTTT. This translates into CASSLGHQPQHF.

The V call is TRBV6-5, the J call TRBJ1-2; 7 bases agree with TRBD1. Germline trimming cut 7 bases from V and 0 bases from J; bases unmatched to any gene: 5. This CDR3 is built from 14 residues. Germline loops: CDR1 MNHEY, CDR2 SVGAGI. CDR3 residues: CASNSDRPNYGYTF. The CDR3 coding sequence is TGTGCCAGCAATTCGGACAGGCCTAACTATGGCTACACCTTC.

CDR3 loop: CASSYTNRGNTEAFF. The DNA of the CDR3 is TGTGCCAGCAGTTACACCAATCGAGGGAACACTGAAGCTTTCTTT. The chain has TRBV6-5 and TRBJ1-1; D not resolved. The CDR3 loop spans 15 amino acids. Germline CDR1 MNHEY, CDR2 SVGAGI. Trimming took off 2 bases at V and 1 base at J, with 11 bases between the two ends.

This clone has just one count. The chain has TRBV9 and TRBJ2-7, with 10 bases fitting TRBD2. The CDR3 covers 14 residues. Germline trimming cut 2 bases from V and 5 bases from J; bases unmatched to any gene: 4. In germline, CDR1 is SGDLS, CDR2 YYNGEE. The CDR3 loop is CASSVSGGANEQYF. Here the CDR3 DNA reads TGTGCCAGCAGCGTGAGCGGGGGGGCTAACGAGCAGTACTTC.